This T cell receptor beta chain was recorded in a study of T cells in Graves' hyperthyroidism and ophthalmopathy. Findings of the study overall: The model identified upcoming ophthalmopathy a median approximately seven months ahead of onset.

PBMCs were obtained from 10 ml fresh peripheral blood. This clonotype was detected many times. Antigen unknown. V lost 4 bases and J lost 2, with 18 bases in between. The germline CDR1 and CDR2 sequences are DFQATT and SNEGSKA (reference sequence). The CDR3 totals 15 residues. Regions amplified from RNA transcripts were the TCR beta CDR3 regions. The HTBI primer set drove a first-round RT-PCR of the TCR CDR3. TCRdb reprocessed the multiplex PCR reads with MiXCR, giving one entry per CDR3 protein. The data contain some 420,000 distinct CDR3 sequences, roughly 15% of them singletons. The TCR comes from a woman under 30 with Graves' hyperthyroidism. Sequencing was carried out using blood. This sequence joins TRBV20-1 and TRBJ2-7; D is uncertain. CDR3 DNA sequence: TGCAGTGCTACGCCCGTGTCCCTTTTTACCTACGAGCAGTACTTC. It yields the protein CSATPVSLFTYEQYF.